This T cell receptor beta chain was obtained from a study of blood T cell repertoires in COVID-19. Looking at the study overall: Samples taken during acute and convalescent COVID-19 were collected in the United States, Italy and Spain. The cDNA or gDNA used as material had been derived from T cells, B-cell-depleted T cells, or PBMCs.

The authors' processing: Cell counts per sample came from amplifying reference gene primers. Assay: immunoSEQ multiplex PCR; the TCRdb copy retains only in-frame clones and omits some. V and J calls and clone size follow that table, whereas D and trimming were derived from the DNA. The sample includes roughly 38,000 clones, 80% to 90% of them seen just once. V gave up 3 bases and J gave up 3 bases; unmatched junction bases: 6. Germline V gene sequence: CDR1 DFQATT, CDR2 SNEGSKA (reference sequence). This CDR3 spans 15 amino acids. Specimen: peripheral blood. This TCR came from a man aged 60 to 69 in a cohort sampled during active COVID-19. V is TRBV20-1 and J is TRBJ1-4, with 8 nucleotides matching TRBD1. As DNA, the CDR3 is TGCAGTGCTAGTGCAGGGGGCCTGCCTAATGAAAAACTGTTTTTT. Protein: CSASAGGLPNEKLFF.